This T cell receptor (beta chain) was documented in a study of T cell clonotyping in hematopoietic cell transplantation. Study-wide results and caveats: Higher Inverse Simpson Index values in graft donor and pretransplant recipient predicted broader posttransplant TCR diversity. Pathologically expanded recipient clonotypes increased progressively from day 30 to day 180 as diversity fell.

On this clone: As yet, its antigen is unknown.

V was trimmed by 7 bases and J by 2 bases, leaving 13 bases between them. The CDR3 covers 14 residues. CDR1 is LNHDA and CDR2 is SQIVND in the germline V gene (reference sequence). Profiled with immunoSEQ multiplex PCR; TCRdb holds only in-frame clones, not every one. Here the sample spans about 41,000 clones, 95% being singletons. The receptor comes from a man aged 30 to 39 in good health. Some clones in this sample may be carry-over from other donors' samples. The chain has TRBV19 and TRBJ2-3; D might be TRBD1 or TRBD2, each matching 5 bases. Sequenced input: peripheral blood mononuclear cells. DNA for the CDR3: TGTGCCAGTAAAAGGGACCCACACACAGATACGCAGTATTTT. This sequence encodes CASKRDPHTDTQYF.